This T cell receptor beta chain was sequenced during a study of blood T cell repertoires in COVID-19. Study background: Material from acute and convalescent COVID-19 was sourced from the United States, Italy and Spain.

A remark on this clone: An end of the junction differs from the germline gene, which may be a read error.

Germline V gene lookup returns CDR1 MNHNS and CDR2 SASEGT. The CDR3 has 14 residues. In the study's own analysis: Reference gene primer amplification gave estimated nucleated cell counts. The repertoire was sequenced with immunoSEQ multiplex PCR; TCRdb's copy has only in-frame clones and lacks some. V and J calls and clone size are given by that table; D and trimming were obtained from the DNA. Of about 90,000 clones in the sample, roughly 80% are singletons; the top ten hold approximately 10%. The TCR sequence derives from a woman in her 70s with acute or convalescent COVID-19. Sample: peripheral blood. V usage is TRBV6-1 and J usage is TRBJ2-7; 10 bases agree with TRBD1. CDR3 sequence (DNA): TGTGCCAGCAGGGAAGGGACAGGGGTCTACGAGCAGTACTTC. This sequence encodes CASREGTGVYEQYF.